The 30 T cell receptor beta chains given below trace back to one sample, sequenced in a study of T cell responses to AZD1222 COVID-19 vaccine. This table comes from immunoSEQ multiplex PCR, and its TCRdb copy is limited to in-frame clones, with some not included. The table records roughly 120,000 clones, around 83% of them present only once. This material consisted of peripheral blood, taken 28 days after the second AZD1222 dose. These receptors came from an adult who received the AZD1222 COVID-19 vaccine.

The chain links TRBV29-1 to TRBJ2-2; D possibly corresponds to TRBD1 (6 bases). V was shortened by 6 bases and J by 1 base, with 9 bases between the two germline ends. Germline CDR1 reads SQVTM; CDR2 reads ANQGSEA. There are 13 residues in the CDR3. The CDR3 DNA reads as TGCAGCGTCGAGGGGGAGAACACCGGGGAGCTGTTTTTT. Its translation is CSVEGENTGELFF.

The chain recombines TRBV28 with TRBJ2-2; 7 bases map to TRBD1. The germline CDR1 and CDR2 sequences are MDHEN and SYDVKM. The CDR3 has 15 residues. Trimming took 5 bases from V and 5 from J; bases not matched to a gene: 8. The CDR3 region is CASSDGDRPTGELFF. The CDR3 DNA sequence: TGTGCCAGCAGTGACGGGGACAGACCTACCGGGGAGCTGTTTTTT.

This chain joins TRBV4-2 and TRBJ2-5, with 14 bases lining up with TRBD2. J lost 3 bases, V lost 4 bases, and 1 base had no gene match. The CDR3 contains 15 residues. CDR1 is LGHNA, CDR2 YNFKEQ, per germline. The CDR3 DNA sequence: TGTGCCAGCAGCCGGGGACTAGCGGGGGAAGAGACCCAGTACTTC. Amino acids: CASSRGLAGEETQYF.

The gene calls are TRBV10-3 and TRBJ2-5, with 9 bases aligning to TRBD2. CDR1 is ENHRY and CDR2 is SYGVKD in the germline V gene. V gave up 0 bases and J gave up 4 bases; unmatched junction bases: 9. This CDR3 has 17 amino acids. The DNA of the CDR3 is TGTGCCATCAGTGAGTCTCCTGCGGCGGGGGGGCTAGAGACCCAGTACTTC. Its translation is CAISESPAAGGLETQYF.

The rearrangement uses TRBV27 and TRBJ2-2, with 11 nucleotides matching TRBD2. Losses at the gene ends were 6 bases for V and 6 bases for J; bases not matched to a gene: 3. In germline, CDR1 is MNHEY, CDR2 SMNVEV (reference sequence). The CDR3 extends over 14 amino acids. The CDR3 bases are TGTGCCAGCAGGCATAGCGGGGGGGCCGGGGAGCTGTTTTTT. It codes for CASRHSGGAGELFF.

The J gene is TRBJ1-1, the V gene TRBV11-3, with 7 bases matching TRBD1. V gave up 5 bases and J gave up 5 bases; unmatched junction bases: 5. Germline V gene data show CDR1 as SGHNT and CDR2 as YENEEA. The CDR3 has 13 amino acids. The DNA of the CDR3 is TGTGCCAGCAGCGCACAGGGGAAGACTGAAGCTTTCTTT. The encoded protein is CASSAQGKTEAFF. The full variable domain, with the rest looked up from reference TRBV11-3 and TRBJ1-1, is EAGVVQSPRYKIIEKKQPVAFWCNPISGHNTLYWYLQNLGQGPELLIRYENEEAVDDSQLPKDRFSAERLKGVDSTLKIQPAELGDSAVYLCASSAQGKTEAFFGQGTRLTVV.

CDR3 region: CASSLTVPSYEQYF. The CDR3 DNA reads TGTGCCAGCAGTTTAACAGTTCCTTCCTACGAGCAGTACTTC. This chain uses TRBV27 with TRBJ2-7; D gene ambiguous. Germline-derived CDR1 and CDR2 are MNHEY and SMNVEV (reference sequence). This CDR3 contains 14 residues. Trimming took off 2 bases at V and 1 base at J, with 9 bases between the two ends.

The V gene is TRBV3-1 (or the pseudogene TRBV3-2), the J gene TRBJ2-7; TRBD2 is a possible D gene (6 bases). Trimming left V 3 bases short and J 2 bases short, with 14 bases between. CDR1 is LGHDT and CDR2 is YNNKEL in the germline V gene (reference sequence). CDR3 size: 15 residues. DNA for the CDR3: TGTGCCAGCAGCCAGTGGGCGGGGACCACCTACGAGCAGTACTTC. Translated: CASSQWAGTTYEQYF.

In DNA, the CDR3 is TGTGCCAGCAGTTCCGGGGTATTCACTGAAGCTTTCTTT. As protein: CASSSGVFTEAFF. The J gene is TRBJ1-1, the V gene TRBV27; D is ambiguous. Germline V gene data show CDR1 as MNHEY and CDR2 as SMNVEV (reference sequence). CDR3 size: 13 residues. V shed 4 bases and J shed 4 bases, with 10 bases lying between them.

The CDR3 coding sequence is TGTGCCTGGAGTGGGACAGGGGGCATCGCCGGGGAGCTGTTTTTT. It encodes CAWSGTGGIAGELFF. The chain combines TRBV30 with TRBJ2-2; TRBD1 agrees at 11 bases. Germline assignment: CDR1 GTSNPN and CDR2 SVGIG (reference sequence). This CDR3 is built from 15 residues. V trimming: 1 base; J trimming: 6 bases; junction bases outside the gene matches: 4.

The J gene is TRBJ1-4, the V gene TRBV19; D gene uncertain. V was pared by 5 bases and J by 8 bases, with 15 bases between. The V gene's germline CDR1 is LNHDA and CDR2 SQIVND (reference sequence). The CDR3 covers 14 residues. The CDR3 region has the DNA TGTGCCAGTAGTGGGCTCGAACCTCTGGAAAAACTGTTTTTT. As protein: CASSGLEPLEKLFF.

This rearrangement joins TRBV7-2 to TRBJ1-1; D possibly corresponds to TRBD1 (5 bases). With 5 bases removed from V and 1 base from J, the gap between germline ends came to 11 bases. This CDR3 contains 14 residues. Germline CDR1 is SGHTA and CDR2 is FQGNSA. The CDR3 loop is CASSPRQRNTEAFF. The CDR3 nucleotides are TGTGCCAGCAGCCCGAGACAGAGGAACACTGAAGCTTTCTTT.

This sequence joins TRBV29-1 and TRBJ2-1, with TRBD2 as a possible D gene (7 bases). V lost 5 bases and J lost 9, with 17 bases in between. The CDR3 sequence is 13 residues long. The germline gives CDR1 SQVTM, CDR2 ANQGSEA. CDR3 DNA sequence: TGCAGCGTTTGTGTGGGGGGGCCGGCTGAGCAGTTCTTC. Protein: CSVCVGGPAEQFF.

This clone is a singleton in its sample. This chain joins TRBV4-2 and TRBJ2-1; 7 positions match TRBD2. The germline V gene encodes CDR1 LGHNA and CDR2 YNFKEQ. V was pared by 4 bases and J by 6 bases, with 12 bases of the junction left unmatched. The CDR3 loop spans 16 amino acids. CDR3 amino acids: CASSLLTAGDINEQFF. For the CDR3, the DNA is TGTGCCAGCAGCCTCCTCACCGCGGGAGATATCAATGAGCAGTTCTTC.

This clone appeared a few times. V and J are TRBV29-1 and TRBJ1-1; perhaps TRBD1 as D (5 bases). The CDR3 is made up of 13 amino acids. CDR1 and CDR2 (germline): SQVTM, ANQGSEA. Deletions cut 4 bases from V and 0 bases from J, with 9 bases between. The CDR3: CSVVGQLNTEAFF. As DNA, the CDR3 is TGCAGCGTTGTGGGGCAACTGAACACTGAAGCTTTCTTT.

The chain combines TRBV11-3 with TRBJ1-2; no clear D. Germline V CDR1 and CDR2: SGHNT, YENEEA. The CDR3 totals 13 residues. V was cut by 4 bases and J by 8 bases, with 14 bases left in between. CDR3 sequence reads: CASSCSPCQGYTF. The DNA of the CDR3 is TGTGCCAGCAGCTGTAGCCCTTGCCAGGGCTACACCTTC.

The chain employs TRBV2 and TRBJ1-5, with D hard to call. V was shortened by 7 bases and J by 0 bases, with 7 bases between the two germline ends. The CDR3 is 13 residues long. Germline values: CDR1 SNHLY, CDR2 FYNNEI. Written as DNA, the CDR3 is TGTGCCAGCATGTCCAGTAGCAATCAGCCCCAGCATTTT. This codes for CASMSSSNQPQHF.

V and J are TRBV4-1 and TRBJ2-7; 9 bases map to TRBD1. Germline CDR1 reads MGHRA; CDR2 reads YSYEKL. The CDR3 is 17 amino acids. V lost 0 bases, J lost 7 bases, and 13 bases stayed unmatched. This CDR3 is CASSQDRSGTGFYEQYF. CDR3 sequence (DNA): TGCGCCAGCAGCCAAGATCGGTCCGGGACAGGGTTTTATGAGCAGTACTTC.

The chain uses TRBV5-1 and TRBJ1-5; 8 bases match TRBD1. The trim removed 2 bases at V and 8 bases at J, leaving 12 bases unmatched. In germline, CDR1 is SGHRS, CDR2 YFSETQ. This CDR3 has 16 amino acids. CDR3 loop: CASSFTPQDRGEPQHF. The CDR3 DNA follows: TGCGCCAGCAGCTTTACGCCCCAAGACAGGGGAGAGCCCCAGCATTTT.

The rearrangement links TRBV18 to TRBJ2-2; perhaps TRBD1 as D (5 bases). V lost 0 bases and J 1 base, leaving 9 bases between the germline ends. In germline, CDR1 is KGHSH, CDR2 LQKENI. The CDR3 has 16 amino acids. The CDR3 DNA sequence: TGTGCCAGCTCACCACCGTCTCAGGGGAACACCGGGGAGCTGTTTTTT. Its protein product is CASSPPSQGNTGELFF.

The chain links TRBV6-1 to TRBJ1-6, with D tentatively TRBD1 (6 bases). The CDR3 has 15 residues. Germline V lookup: CDR1 MNHNS, CDR2 SASEGT. Trimming cost V 10 bases and J 2 bases, with 15 bases left between them. The CDR3 bases are TGTGCCATCAGGGAAGGGGGAACCTATAATTCACCCCTCCACTTT. This sequence encodes CAIREGGTYNSPLHF.

The chain combines TRBV11-2 with TRBJ2-5; 8 bases agree with TRBD2. Germline loops: CDR1 SGHAT, CDR2 FQNNGV. V shed 4 bases, J shed 2 bases, and the junction held 6 bases outside the gene matches. The CDR3 contains 15 residues. The CDR3 loop reads CASSSILAAQETQYF. CDR3 nucleotide sequence: TGTGCCAGCAGCTCCATACTAGCGGCTCAAGAGACCCAGTACTTC.

There are a few counts of this clone. The CDR3 DNA reads TGTGCCAGCAGTGACTCAGGCAGGGCGGGGAACACCATATATTTT. Translation: CASSDSGRAGNTIYF. The V gene is TRBV6-4, the J gene TRBJ1-3; D possibly corresponds to TRBD1 (5 bases). From germline, CDR1 is MRHNA and CDR2 SNTAGT. The CDR3 length is 15 residues. V lost 0 bases to trimming and J lost 7 bases, with 13 bases between them.

V usage is TRBV27 and J usage is TRBJ2-3; a weak D match, TRBD2 (5 bases). Deletions cut 6 bases from V and 0 bases from J, with 13 bases between. From germline, CDR1 is MNHEY and CDR2 SMNVEV (reference sequence). The CDR3 totals 15 residues. CDR3 bases: TGTGCCAGCAGGAGGGCCATACAAAGCACAGATACGCAGTATTTT. Its translation is CASRRAIQSTDTQYF.

V gene TRBV9 combines with J gene TRBJ2-7; D gene unclear. Germline V gene lookup returns CDR1 SGDLS and CDR2 YYNGEE. With 3 bases removed from V and 2 bases from J, the gap between germline ends came to 15 bases. The CDR3 spans 15 residues. The CDR3 DNA follows: TGTGCCAGCAGCGCCCAGTGGGCAGGTACCTACGAGCAGTACTTC. Translating it yields CASSAQWAGTYEQYF. Combining the CDR3 with reference TRBV9 and TRBJ2-7 gives the whole variable domain DSGVTQTPKHLITATGQRVTLRCSPRSGDLSVYWYQQSLDQGLQFLIQYYNGEERAKGNILERFSAQQFPDLHSELNLSSLELGDSALYFCASSAQWAGTYEQYFGPGTRLTVT.

The chain carries TRBV18 and TRBJ2-1; D assignment may be TRBD1 or TRBD2 (6 bases each). The CDR3 has 18 amino acids. V lost 1 base and J 10 bases, leaving 26 bases between the germline ends. Germline CDR1 and CDR2: KGHSH and LQKENI. The DNA of the CDR3 is TGTGCCAGCTCACCACTTGGGTCGGGGGCCTCACCTCTGGGGGAGCAGTTCTTC. This sequence encodes CASSPLGSGASPLGEQFF.

The chain links TRBV15 to TRBJ1-1, with D unresolved. Germline V CDR1 and CDR2: LNHNV, YYDKDF (reference sequence). Trimming took 0 bases from V and 5 from J, leaving 7 bases between them. The CDR3 is 13 residues long. CDR3 bases: TGTGCCACCAGCAGAGACCAGGCAACTGAAGCTTTCTTT. Its translation is CATSRDQATEAFF.

The chain uses TRBV25-1 and TRBJ2-2, with D perhaps TRBD1 (6 bases). The CDR3 consists of 15 residues. V gave up 8 bases and J gave up 2 bases, with 15 bases separating them. The germline V gene encodes CDR1 MGHDK and CDR2 SYGVNS. DNA of the CDR3: TGTGCCAGCTCGAGATCAGGGGCCAACACCGGGGAGCTGTTTTTT. This sequence encodes CASSRSGANTGELFF. The entire variable domain, with the rest obtained from reference TRBV25-1 and TRBJ2-2, is as follows: EADIYQTPRYLVIGTGKKITLECSQTMGHDKMYWYQQDPGMELHLIHYSYGVNSTEKGDLSSESTVSRIRTEHFPLTLESARPSHTSQYLCASSRSGANTGELFFGEGSRLTVL.

The V gene is TRBV9, the J gene TRBJ2-7; 9 nucleotides agree with TRBD2. Germline V gives CDR1 SGDLS, CDR2 YYNGEE. V was clipped by 6 bases and J by 5 bases; unmatched bases: 9. The CDR3 is made up of 14 amino acids. The CDR3 protein is CASTRGLARDEQYF. CDR3 nucleotide sequence: TGTGCCAGCACCAGGGGACTAGCTCGGGACGAGCAGTACTTC.

The rearrangement uses TRBV28 and TRBJ2-5, with D perhaps given as TRBD1 or TRBD2 (5 bases each). From germline, CDR1 is MDHEN and CDR2 SYDVKM. The CDR3 totals 12 residues. Trimming cost V 8 bases and J 5 bases, with 12 bases left between them. The CDR3 coding sequence is TGTGCCAGCCGCCGGGGCGCCGAGACCCAGTACTTC. This translates into CASRRGAETQYF. The full variable domain, in which reference TRBV28 and TRBJ2-5 provide the parts outside the CDR3, is DVKVTQSSRYLVKRTGEKVFLECVQDMDHENMFWYRQDPGLGLRLIYFSYDVKMKEKGDIPEGYSVSREKKERFSLILESASTNQTSMYLCASRRGAETQYFGPGTRLLVL.